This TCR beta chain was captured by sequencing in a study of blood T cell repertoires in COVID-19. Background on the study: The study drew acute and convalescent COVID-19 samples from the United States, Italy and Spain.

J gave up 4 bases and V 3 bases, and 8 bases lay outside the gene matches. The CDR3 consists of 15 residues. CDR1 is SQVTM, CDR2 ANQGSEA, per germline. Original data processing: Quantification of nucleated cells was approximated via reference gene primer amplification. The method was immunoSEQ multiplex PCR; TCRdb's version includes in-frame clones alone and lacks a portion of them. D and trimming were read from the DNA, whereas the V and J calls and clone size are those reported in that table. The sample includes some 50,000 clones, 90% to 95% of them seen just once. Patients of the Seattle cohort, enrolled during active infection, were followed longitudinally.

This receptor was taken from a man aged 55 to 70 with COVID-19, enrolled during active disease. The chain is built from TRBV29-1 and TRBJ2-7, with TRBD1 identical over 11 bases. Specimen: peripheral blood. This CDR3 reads CSVEAGQGALYEQYF. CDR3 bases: TGCAGCGTTGAGGCAGGACAGGGGGCCTTATACGAGCAGTACTTC.